This T cell receptor (beta chain) came from a study of OX40 agonist ivuxolimab in advanced cancers. Measured with immunoSEQ multiplex PCR; TCRdb has only the in-frame clones, and not every one. The sample carries over 60,000 clones, approximately 90% recorded once. The V gene's germline CDR1 is LGHNT and CDR2 FRNRAP. The CDR3 covers 14 residues. Germline trimming cut 6 bases from V and 1 base from J; bases unmatched to any gene: 5. The chain has TRBV12-5 and TRBJ1-2; TRBD1 matches at 7 bases. Material: CD4+ or CD8+ T cells sorted from blood, obtained in a trial of the OX40 agonist ivuxolimab. The TCR originated in an adult with an advanced solid tumor such as melanoma, head and neck, liver or kidney cancer. The chain's CDR3 is CASGPSGGNYGYTF. The CDR3 DNA sequence: TGTGCTAGTGGCCCTTCAGGGGGTAACTATGGCTACACCTTC.